The rows below give T cell receptor beta chains drawn from one sample of a study of post-analysis software for immune sequencing data. TCRdb recomputed calls from the PCR reads with MiXCR, one row per CDR3 protein. The repertoire holds roughly 400,000 distinct CDR3 sequences, with 35% to 45% as singletons. The sequenced sample consisted of blood. Receptors were obtained from a girl under 10 years old with multiple sclerosis. CDR3s include the opening cysteine and the closing phenylalanine or tryptophan. The order of the fields is J gene, V gene, clone size, D gene, CDR3 protein, CDR3 DNA. A D gene is named only where the DNA matches it firmly. Size tells how often a clone was seen (once, few, many) or the class of an expanded clone, and some rows leave it out.

j_call: TRBJ1-2
v_call: TRBV27
clone_size: once
d_call: .
cdr3_aa: CASGIRDIGRGYTF
cdr3_nt: TGTGCCAGCGGAATCCGGGACATCGGGAGGGGCTACACCTTC

j_call: TRBJ1-2
v_call: TRBV6-5
clone_size: .
d_call: .
cdr3_aa: CASSYSVKDGYGYTF
cdr3_nt: TGTGCCAGCAGTTACTCGGTTAAGGATGGTTATGGCTACACCTTC

j_call: TRBJ2-7
v_call: TRBV15
clone_size: few
d_call: TRBD1
cdr3_aa: CATSRPGTASHEQYF
cdr3_nt: TGTGCCACCAGCCGTCCCGGGACAGCTTCCCACGAGCAGTACTTC

j_call: TRBJ2-5
v_call: TRBV12-3/TRBV12-4
clone_size: .
d_call: TRBD2
cdr3_aa: CASSLGSGGWETQYF
cdr3_nt: TGTGCCAGCAGTTTAGGGTCGGGGGGTTGGGAGACCCAGTACTTC

j_call: TRBJ2-1
v_call: TRBV5-1
clone_size: few
d_call: TRBD2
cdr3_aa: CASSISGRHNEQFF
cdr3_nt: TGCGCCAGCAGCATTAGCGGGCGACACAATGAGCAGTTCTTC

j_call: TRBJ1-5
v_call: TRBV20-1
clone_size: .
d_call: TRBD1
cdr3_aa: CSAIRTGEHYNQPQHF
cdr3_nt: TGCAGTGCTATCCGGACAGGGGAACACTACAATCAGCCCCAGCATTTT

j_call: TRBJ2-1
v_call: TRBV4-3
clone_size: few
d_call: TRBD1
cdr3_aa: CASSRDHRGHNNEQFF
cdr3_nt: TGCGCCAGCAGCAGGGACCACAGGGGGCATAACAATGAGCAGTTCTTC

j_call: TRBJ1-6
v_call: TRBV20-1
clone_size: few
d_call: TRBD1
cdr3_aa: CSARDPTAGTGSSPLHF
cdr3_nt: TGCAGTGCTAGAGATCCCACCGCGGGGACAGGGAGTTCACCCCTCCACTTT

j_call: TRBJ2-7
v_call: TRBV10-3
clone_size: .
d_call: TRBD2
cdr3_aa: CAISVSGMSSYEQYF
cdr3_nt: TGTGCCATCAGCGTTAGCGGGATGAGCTCCTACGAGCAGTACTTC

j_call: TRBJ2-7
v_call: TRBV7-2
clone_size: .
d_call: .
cdr3_aa: CASSFYSSYEQYF
cdr3_nt: TGTGCCAGCAGCTTCTACAGCTCCTACGAGCAGTACTTC

j_call: TRBJ2-3
v_call: TRBV7-2
clone_size: .
d_call: .
cdr3_aa: CASSLAPDRSTDTQYF
cdr3_nt: TGTGCCAGCAGCTTAGCTCCGGACAGATCCACAGATACGCAGTATTTT